Shown below are 30 T cell receptor beta chains from a single sample sequenced in a study of human T cells and chemical hapten exposure. Time point in this sample: patch test 2, 6 weeks after DPC sensitization. Noted treatment: therapeutic diphenylcyclopropenone sensitization with weekly scalp DPC. Using its own MiXCR run on the RACE reads, TCRdb lists one record per CDR3 protein. Here the sample spans about 26,000 distinct CDR3 sequences, over 9% being singletons. This specimen was whole blood, taken in connection with sensitization to the hapten diphenylcyclopropenone (DPC). All receptors derive from a man aged 25 to 40 with alopecia areata. Some clones in this sample may be carry-over from other donors' samples.

The gene calls are TRBV19 and TRBJ1-5, with D tentatively TRBD1 (6 bases). The CDR3 runs 16 residues. The germline V gene encodes CDR1 LNHDA and CDR2 SQIVND (reference sequence). V dropped 4 bases and J dropped 2 bases, with 15 bases sitting between them. The CDR3 sequence is CASSRVLDSGNQPQHF. CDR3 coding DNA: TGTGCCAGTAGTAGGGTCTTGGACAGTGGCAATCAGCCCCAGCATTTT.

This clonotype was seen at least ten times. The chain carries TRBV12-3 or TRBV12-4 and TRBJ2-3, with D perhaps matching TRBD1 (5 bases). V was trimmed by 2 bases and J by 1 base, leaving 7 bases between them. The CDR3 runs 14 residues. The CDR3 region has the DNA TGTGCCAGCAGTTTAAGGGGCGGCACAGATACGCAGTATTTT. It encodes CASSLRGGTDTQYF.

V usage is TRBV7-6 and J usage is TRBJ2-7; D possibly uses TRBD1 or TRBD2 (5 bases each). Germline CDR1 is SGHVS and CDR2 is FNYEAQ. V gave up 0 bases and J gave up 2 bases, with 14 bases separating them. The CDR3 is 16 residues long. The DNA of the CDR3 is TGTGCCAGCAGCTTAGCTAGGGCAGGGAGCGCCTACGAGCAGTACTTC. Amino acid sequence: CASSLARAGSAYEQYF.

This chain joins TRBV7-9 and TRBJ2-1, with D hard to call. Germline assignment: CDR1 SEHNR and CDR2 FQNEAQ (reference sequence). The CDR3 is made up of 16 amino acids. V gave up 6 bases and J gave up 0 bases, with 15 bases separating them. DNA of the CDR3: TGTGCCAGCAGATCCATACGGGTGAGCTCCTACAATGAGCAGTTCTTC. Its protein product is CASRSIRVSSYNEQFF.

In its sample, this clonotype was seen many times. The genes are TRBV29-1 and TRBJ2-7; TRBD2 agrees at 7 bases. Losses at the gene ends were 3 bases for V and 2 bases for J; bases not matched to a gene: 4. Germline V lookup: CDR1 SQVTM, CDR2 ANQGSEA. The CDR3 has 13 residues. The CDR3, as DNA: TGCAGCGTTGAGGGCGGGAGAGCCTACGAGCAGTACTTC. Translated: CSVEGGRAYEQYF.

The sample holds a few counts of this clonotype. The V call is TRBV30, the J call TRBJ1-6, with D hard to call. Trimming pared 4 bases from V and 14 bases from J, leaving 18 bases between. This CDR3 is 13 amino acids long. Per germline, CDR1 GTSNPN and CDR2 SVGIG (reference sequence). The CDR3 nucleotides read TGTGCCTGGAAGACATCCCAATTTAGGGCCCTCCACTTT. Protein product: CAWKTSQFRALHF.

With respect to this clonotype: A read error may produce the germline difference seen at one junction end. This chain connects TRBV12-3 or TRBV12-4 to TRBJ2-1; 12 nucleotides align to TRBD1. The CDR3 is 18 residues long. The CDR3 reads CASIRGTGGESAVREQIF. Here the CDR3 DNA reads TGTGCCAGCATTCGCGGGACAGGGGGCGAGTCCGCCGTCCGCGAGCAGATCTTC.

This clonotype was observed a few times. This sequence joins TRBV30 and TRBJ2-5, with 10 bases that match TRBD2. The ends lost 3 bases at V and 5 bases at J; junction bases unmatched: 9. Germline V gene sequence: CDR1 GTSNPN, CDR2 SVGIG (reference sequence). The CDR3 contains 15 residues. CDR3 region: CAWRERLAGGETQYF. In DNA form, the CDR3 reads TGTGCCTGGAGGGAGAGACTAGCGGGCGGCGAGACCCAGTACTTC.

This clonotype occurred a few times. V usage is TRBV7-2 and J usage is TRBJ2-1, with 11 bases that match TRBD1. The CDR3 consists of 15 residues. Looked up from germline, CDR1 is SGHTA and CDR2 is FQGNSA. J lost 7 bases, V lost 5 bases, and 7 bases had no gene match. As DNA, the CDR3 is TGTGCCAGCAGCCCCGGACAGGGGGCTAGGAATGAGCAGTTCTTC. Its translation is CASSPGQGARNEQFF.

In regard to this clonotype: A read error may be the cause here, since a much bigger clone is one base away. No conserved phenylalanine or tryptophan is present at the end of the CDR3, so a read error is the likely explanation. The chain joins TRBV7-6 to TRBJ2-7, with unresolved D. CDR3 size: 14 residues. Germline V gene sequence: CDR1 SGHVS, CDR2 FNYEAQ. V lost 1 base and J lost 7, with 14 bases in between. The CDR3 DNA follows: TGTGCCAGCAGCTTAGGGACGGAGCTGGGGGAGCAGTACTCC. This codes for CASSLGTELGEQYS.

This clonotype was observed at least ten times. The DNA of the CDR3 is TGTGCCAGCAGTGCTGCTAGCGGGTCTAGGGTTCAGTACTTC. Protein sequence: CASSAASGSRVQYF. This chain connects TRBV2 to TRBJ2-4, with 8 bases matching TRBD2. The ends lost 4 bases at V and 11 bases at J; junction bases unmatched: 10. Germline lookup yields CDR1 SNHLY and CDR2 FYNNEI. The CDR3 has 14 residues.

Regarding this clonotype: One end of the junction varies from germline; a read error may be responsible. The rearrangement joins TRBV7-7 to TRBJ1-5; TRBD1 is a possible D gene (6 bases). The CDR3 covers 18 residues. Germline lookup yields CDR1 SSHAT and CDR2 FNYEAQ (reference sequence). CDR3 sequence reads: CASSLGIDRRSSNQPQHF. The CDR3 DNA follows: TGTGCTAGCAGCTTAGGGATTGACAGGCGATCTAGCAATCAGCCCCAGCATTTT.

This clonotype was seen ten or more times. The chain combines TRBV27 with TRBJ2-3; perhaps D is TRBD1 or TRBD2 (5 bases each). The V and J ends lost 3 bases and 2 bases respectively, with 15 bases between them. Germline CDR1 and CDR2: MNHEY and SMNVEV (reference sequence). The CDR3 extends over 16 amino acids. As DNA, the CDR3 is TGTGCCAGCAGTTTTTTAAGGGGCGGGCCCACAGATACGCAGTATTTT. Translating it yields CASSFLRGGPTDTQYF.

There are many counts of this clonotype. One end of the junction does not line up with germline, which may come from a read error. The chain couples TRBV4-3 to TRBJ2-3, with D hard to call. The CDR3 runs to 13 residues. In germline, CDR1 is LGHNA, CDR2 YSLEER. The CDR3 protein is CASSQDRTDTQYF. The CDR3 DNA is TGCGCCAGCAGCCAAGATCGCACTGATACGCAGTATTTT.

This clonotype has a handful of counts. This chain connects TRBV30 to TRBJ1-1; D not resolved. Trimming shortened V by 3 bases and J by 5 bases, and 10 bases separated the two germline ends. The CDR3 covers 12 residues. Germline CDR1 is GTSNPN and CDR2 is SVGIG (reference sequence). In nucleotides, the CDR3 is TGTGCCTGGAGCGTTCTGAGGACTGAAGCTTTCTTT. It is translated as CAWSVLRTEAFF.

This clonotype has only a few counts. The rearrangement links TRBV20-1 to TRBJ2-7; TRBD2 matches 10 bases. CDR1 and CDR2 from the germline V gene are DFQATT and SNEGSKA (reference sequence). Trimming cost V 6 bases and J 0 bases; bases outside gene matches: 5. The CDR3 sequence is 14 residues long. In DNA form, the CDR3 reads TGCAGTGCGATCACTAGCGGGAACTCCTACGAGCAGTACTTC. It yields the protein CSAITSGNSYEQYF.

This clonotype was picked up one time. The V gene is TRBV3-1, the J gene TRBJ1-6, with no clear D. The CDR3 extends over 16 amino acids. Germline lookup yields CDR1 LGHDT and CDR2 YNNKEL (reference sequence). V lost 6 bases, J lost 0 bases, and 12 bases lay in between. The CDR3 nucleotides are TGTGCCAGCAGGGGAGTCCGAAGCTCCTATAATTCACCCCTCCACTTT. It yields the protein CASRGVRSSYNSPLHF.

This clonotype was picked up many times. This chain joins TRBV7-9 and TRBJ2-3; 7 bases line up with TRBD1. Germline V gene data show CDR1 as SEHNR and CDR2 as FQNEAQ (reference sequence). The CDR3 is 15 amino acids. The V gene end was trimmed by 5 bases and the J gene end by 2 bases; junction bases not matched to a gene: 7. CDR3 amino acids: CASSIGGELTDTQYF. The CDR3 bases are TGTGCCAGCAGCATAGGGGGCGAACTCACAGATACGCAGTATTTT.

CDR3 sequence (DNA): TGCAGCGTTGTGGGCGCTGGGGCTTCCTACGAGCAGTACTTC. Its translation is CSVVGAGASYEQYF. The chain uses TRBV29-1 and TRBJ2-7; D perhaps matches TRBD1 (5 bases). V was cut by 4 bases and J by 1 base, with 14 bases left in between. Germline-derived CDR1 and CDR2 are SQVTM and ANQGSEA. This CDR3 is built from 14 residues.

CDR3 in DNA: TGCAGCGTTGAGCGGACTAGCGGGAGCTACAATGAGCAGTTCTTC. Translation: CSVERTSGSYNEQFF. V usage is TRBV29-1 and J usage is TRBJ2-1; 13 bases map to TRBD2. CDR1 is SQVTM and CDR2 is ANQGSEA in the germline V gene. J was trimmed by 3 bases and V by 3 bases; bases with no gene match: 2. The CDR3 is made up of 15 amino acids.

There are many counts of this clonotype. The CDR3 bases are TGTGCCAGTAGTTTCGGGACCTTGAGCAATCAGCCCCAGCATTTT. Translating gives CASSFGTLSNQPQHF. This chain connects TRBV19 to TRBJ1-5; possible D gene TRBD1, 5 bases. V lost 5 bases to trimming and J lost 1 base, with 12 bases between them. Germline values: CDR1 LNHDA, CDR2 SQIVND (reference sequence). The CDR3 is made up of 15 amino acids.

The sample holds many counts of this clonotype. At one boundary the junction diverges from the germline segment, which might be a read error. This chain links TRBV7-8 with TRBJ2-1; 12 bases match TRBD2. CDR1 SGHVS and CDR2 FQNEAQ come from the germline V gene. This CDR3 region has 19 residues. CDR3 sequence: CASSPNRLAGGPSSNEQFF. CDR3 DNA: TGTGCCAGCAGCCCGAATCGGCTAGCGGGAGGGCCCTCCTCCAATGAGCAGTTCTTC.

This clonotype appeared many times. The chain is built from TRBV29-1 and TRBJ2-3; maybe TRBD2 (5 bases). The V end lost 4 bases, the J end lost 0 bases, and 8 bases lay between the germline ends. The CDR3 is 13 amino acids. The V gene's germline CDR1 is SQVTM and CDR2 ANQGSEA. The CDR3, as DNA: TGCAGCGTTGGAGGGCTTAGCACAGATACGCAGTATTTT. It specifies CSVGGLSTDTQYF.

This clonotype was seen ten or more times. The chain joins TRBV28 to TRBJ2-2; D could derive from TRBD1 or TRBD2 (7 bases each). V was trimmed by 5 bases and J by 4 bases, leaving 14 bases between them. This CDR3 comprises 15 residues. The V gene's germline CDR1 is MDHEN and CDR2 SYDVKM. CDR3 region: CASSATGRVTGELFF. The CDR3 bases are TGTGCCAGCAGTGCGACAGGGAGGGTCACCGGGGAGCTGTTTTTT.

This clonotype was counted ten times or more. In DNA form, the CDR3 reads TGTGCCAGCAGTTTGTCCGGACCAAATCAGCCCCAGCATTTT. It is translated as CASSLSGPNQPQHF. The V gene is TRBV12-3 or TRBV12-4, the J gene TRBJ1-5; no firm D call. With 3 bases removed from V and 4 bases from J, the gap between germline ends came to 10 bases. This CDR3 is 14 amino acids long.

J is TRBJ1-1 and V is TRBV5-1, with D uncertain. Germline loops: CDR1 SGHRS, CDR2 YFSETQ. There are 15 residues in the CDR3. V shed 4 bases and J shed 7 bases, with 20 bases lying between them. The CDR3 sequence: CASSLRNRELIEAFF. DNA of the CDR3: TGCGCCAGCAGCCTAAGAAACCGGGAACTAATTGAAGCTTTCTTT.

This clonotype was detected many times. The chain combines TRBV7-9 with TRBJ1-1; 12 positions agree with TRBD1. CDR3 length: 16 residues. V was pared by 5 bases and J by 6 bases, with 10 bases of the junction left unmatched. Looked up from germline, CDR1 is SEHNR and CDR2 is FQNEAQ (reference sequence). The CDR3 DNA reads TGTGCCAGCAGCACATCCGGGACAGGGGGCAGCGCTGAAGCTTTCTTT. This sequence encodes CASSTSGTGGSAEAFF.

This clonotype came up many times. The genes are TRBV18 and TRBJ2-3; 8 bases match TRBD2. The CDR3 length is 15 residues. Trimming cost V 3 bases and J 2 bases; bases outside gene matches: 4. CDR1 KGHSH and CDR2 LQKENI come from the germline V gene. The CDR3 bases are TGTGCCAGCTCACCGGAGCGGGGGTTCACAGATACGCAGTATTTT. Protein product: CASSPERGFTDTQYF.

This clonotype was counted ten times or more. The V and J genes are TRBV2 and TRBJ1-2; weak D call: TRBD1 (6 bases). Trimming took 4 bases from V and 6 from J, leaving 18 bases between them. Germline V gene sequence: CDR1 SNHLY, CDR2 FYNNEI. The CDR3 sequence is 15 residues long. The DNA for the CDR3 is TGTGCCAGCAGTGCACAGGGTGGTAATTGGGATGGCTACACCTTC. This sequence encodes CASSAQGGNWDGYTF.

This clonotype came up a few times. V and J are TRBV4-1 and TRBJ1-5, with unresolved D. This CDR3 comprises 15 residues. V was cut by 0 bases and J by 0 bases, with 6 bases left in between. Germline CDR1 and CDR2: MGHRA and YSYEKL. CDR3 bases: TGCGCCAGCAGCCAAGACAGGACTAGCAATCAGCCCCAGCATTTT. This translates into CASSQDRTSNQPQHF.